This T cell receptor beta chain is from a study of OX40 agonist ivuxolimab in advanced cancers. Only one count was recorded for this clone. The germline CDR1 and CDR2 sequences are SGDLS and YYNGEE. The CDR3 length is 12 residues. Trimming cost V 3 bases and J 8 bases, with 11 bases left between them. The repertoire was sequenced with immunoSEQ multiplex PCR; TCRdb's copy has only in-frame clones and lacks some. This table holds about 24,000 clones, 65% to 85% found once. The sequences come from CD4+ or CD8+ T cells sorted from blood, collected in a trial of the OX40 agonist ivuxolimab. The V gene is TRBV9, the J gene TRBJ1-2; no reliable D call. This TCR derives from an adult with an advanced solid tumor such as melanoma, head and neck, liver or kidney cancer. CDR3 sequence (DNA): TGTGCCAGCAGCGCCGGACTCCCGGGCTACACCTTC. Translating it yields CASSAGLPGYTF. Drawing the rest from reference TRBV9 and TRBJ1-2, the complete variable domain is DSGVTQTPKHLITATGQRVTLRCSPRSGDLSVYWYQQSLDQGLQFLIQYYNGEERAKGNILERFSAQQFPDLHSELNLSSLELGDSALYFCASSAGLPGYTFGSGTRLTVV.